This T cell receptor (beta chain) was profiled in a study of T cell responses to AZD1222 COVID-19 vaccine. The protocol was immunoSEQ multiplex PCR, while the TCRdb copy is restricted to in-frame clones and leaves out a portion. The table has 90,000 to 110,000 clones, 88% seen once. The source was peripheral blood, collected on day 0 of AZD1222 vaccination. This clonotype was sampled from an adult in good health.

As DNA, the CDR3 is TGTGCCAGTAACCCACCAGGACTAGCGGGAGACGGGGAGCTGTTTTTT. Translating it yields CASNPPGLAGDGELFF. This sequence joins TRBV19 and TRBJ2-2; TRBD2 matches 13 bases. J lost 7 bases, V lost 7 bases, and 9 bases had no gene match. Germline loops: CDR1 LNHDA, CDR2 SQIVND (reference sequence). CDR3 length equals 16 residues. Looking up the rest from reference TRBV19 and TRBJ2-2 gives the full variable domain: DGGITQSPKYLFRKEGQNVTLSCEQNLNHDAMYWYRQDPGQGLRLIYYSQIVNDFQKGDIAEGYSVSREKKESFPLTVTSAQKNPTAFYLCASNPPGLAGDGELFFGEGSRLTVL.